A single sample gave rise to the 28 T cell receptor beta chains below, sequenced in a study of T cells in narcolepsy. Here immunoSEQ multiplex PCR was the method, and the copy in TCRdb shows in-frame clones only, minus some. The table has about 27,000 clones, around 82% seen once. Sequenced input: CD45RA- memory CD4+ T cells from PBMCs. These TCRs come from a human donor with narcolepsy.

CDR3: CASSISRRGNNQPQHF. CDR3 sequence (DNA): TGTGCCAGTAGTATATCGAGGAGGGGGAATAATCAGCCCCAGCATTTT. V usage is TRBV19 and J usage is TRBJ1-5; TRBD1 might be the D (6 bases). This CDR3 has 16 amino acids. Germline-derived CDR1 and CDR2 are LNHDA and SQIVND (reference sequence). With 2 bases removed from V and 4 bases from J, the gap between germline ends came to 15 bases.

The V call is TRBV5-6, the J call TRBJ2-5; D is possibly TRBD2 (6 bases). Germline CDR1 SGHDT, CDR2 YYEEEE. This CDR3 is built from 17 residues. With 1 base removed from V and 3 bases from J, the gap between germline ends came to 19 bases. The CDR3: CASSLLGPRGGKETQYF. DNA for the CDR3: TGTGCCAGCAGCTTGTTGGGACCTCGGGGAGGAAAAGAGACCCAGTACTTC.

The V call is TRBV11-1, the J call TRBJ2-1; tentatively, D is TRBD1 (6 bases). This CDR3 region has 16 residues. V was clipped by 1 base and J by 5 bases, with 15 bases between them. Per the germline V gene, CDR1 is SGHAT and CDR2 is FQDESV (reference sequence). The CDR3 bases are TGTGCCAGCAGCTTAGGTTCCGGGACAAAAAACAATGAGCAGTTCTTC. Translated, it gives CASSLGSGTKNNEQFF.

The J gene is TRBJ1-2, the V gene TRBV2; TRBD1 matches 7 bases. The V and J ends lost 7 bases and 5 bases, in that order; junction bases with no gene match: 7. Looked up from germline, CDR1 is SNHLY and CDR2 is FYNNEI. CDR3 length: 13 residues. The CDR3 loop is CASTTGFGYGYTF. The CDR3 nucleotides read TGTGCCAGCACGACAGGGTTCGGGTATGGCTACACCTTC. Full variable domain (remainder filled in from reference TRBV2 and TRBJ1-2): EPEVTQTPSHQVTQMGQEVILRCVPISNHLYFYWYRQILGQKVEFLVSFYNNEISEKSEIFDDQFSVERPDGSNFTLKIRSTKLEDSAMYFCASTTGFGYGYTFGSGTRLTVV.

V usage is TRBV18 and J usage is TRBJ2-5; 7 bases align to TRBD1. The J call may be incorrect, as the DNA end agrees better with TRBJ2-7. This CDR3 is built from 15 residues. CDR1 is KGHSH and CDR2 is LQKENI in the germline V gene. CDR3 nucleotide sequence: TGTGCCAGCTCACCCACACAGGGGAGTGGCTACGAGCAGTACTTC. Encoded protein: CASSPTQGSGYEQYF.

The chain joins TRBV18 to TRBJ2-1, with unresolved D. Deletions cut 1 base from V and 8 bases from J, with 21 bases between. CDR1 is KGHSH and CDR2 is LQKENI in the germline V gene. The CDR3 loop spans 17 amino acids. CDR3 residues: CASSPQDGSLNLDEQFF. CDR3 DNA: TGTGCCAGCTCACCACAAGACGGCAGCCTAAACTTAGATGAGCAGTTCTTC.

This chain connects TRBV28 to TRBJ2-7; 9 bases map to TRBD2. The CDR3 extends over 15 amino acids. The J segment lost 2 bases and the V segment lost 5 bases, leaving 7 bases of the junction unmatched. The germline CDR1 and CDR2 sequences are MDHEN and SYDVKM. CDR3 sequence (DNA): TGTGCCAGCAGTGGGATAGCGGGGGAGCCCTACGAGCAGTACTTC. The encoded protein is CASSGIAGEPYEQYF.

V usage is TRBV4-1 and J usage is TRBJ2-2; D might be TRBD1 or TRBD2, each matching 7 bases. The CDR3 length is 15 residues. Trimming pared 3 bases from V and 6 bases from J, leaving 14 bases between. CDR1 and CDR2 from the germline V gene are MGHRA and YSYEKL. The CDR3 here is CASSQNSGGAGELFF. CDR3 DNA: TGCGCCAGCAGCCAGAATTCAGGGGGGGCCGGGGAGCTGTTTTTT.

The chain has TRBV6-6 and TRBJ2-1; D gene ambiguous. Trimming cost V 0 bases and J 9 bases, with 3 bases left between them. In germline, CDR1 is MNHNY, CDR2 SVGAGI (reference sequence). The CDR3 extends over 11 amino acids. The CDR3 here is CASSYSSEQFF. DNA of the CDR3: TGTGCCAGCAGTTACTCGAGTGAGCAGTTCTTC.

The chain recombines TRBV6-1 with TRBJ1-1, with a weak D call TRBD1 (6 bases). Germline assignment: CDR1 MNHNS and CDR2 SASEGT. V lost 7 bases, J lost 6 bases, and 12 bases lay in between. The CDR3 spans 12 residues. CDR3 sequence (DNA): TGTGCCAGCATACGGACAGAGGCTGAAGCTTTCTTT. This codes for CASIRTEAEAFF.

The chain uses TRBV7-2 and TRBJ2-5; a weak D match, TRBD2 (7 bases). The V and J ends lost 2 bases and 4 bases respectively, with 20 bases between them. The CDR3 consists of 17 residues. CDR1 is SGHTA and CDR2 is FQGNSA in the germline V gene. The CDR3 DNA follows: TGTGCCAGCAGCTTACAGTTTAGGGGGGGGCTGATAGAGACCCAGTACTTC. Protein sequence: CASSLQFRGGLIETQYF.

The chain carries TRBV7-2 and TRBJ1-3; D gene ambiguous. Trimming removed 5 bases at V and 0 bases at J, with 14 bases between. The CDR3 runs to 16 residues. Germline loops: CDR1 SGHTA, CDR2 FQGNSA. The CDR3 sequence is CASSPDLGRSGNTIYF. The CDR3 bases are TGTGCCAGCAGCCCGGATCTCGGCCGCTCTGGAAACACCATATATTTT.

The CDR3, as DNA: TGTGCCAGCAGTGGGAGGGTTCTTGGTTCACCCCTCCACTTT. This gives the protein CASSGRVLGSPLHF. The chain uses TRBV28 and TRBJ1-6; no clear D. CDR3 size: 14 residues. Germline CDR1 reads MDHEN; CDR2 reads SYDVKM. Deletions cut 5 bases from V and 9 bases from J, with 14 bases between.

The chain links TRBV11-1 to TRBJ1-1, with D perhaps matching TRBD1 (5 bases). CDR1 SGHAT and CDR2 FQDESV come from the germline V gene (reference sequence). CDR3 length: 13 residues. V was pared by 1 base and J by 2 bases, with 5 bases between. This CDR3 is CASSLGGNTEAFF. CDR3 coding DNA: TGTGCCAGCAGCTTAGGGGGCAACACTGAAGCTTTCTTT.

The J gene is TRBJ1-1, the V gene TRBV27; D is unresolved. Trimming took 1 base from V and 1 from J, leaving 4 bases between them. The CDR3 is made up of 13 amino acids. Germline V CDR1 and CDR2: MNHEY, SMNVEV (reference sequence). The CDR3 region is CASSLLGNTEAFF. DNA of the CDR3: TGTGCCAGCAGTTTATTAGGGAACACTGAAGCTTTCTTT.

The V and J genes are TRBV30 and TRBJ1-6, with D perhaps TRBD1 (5 bases). Trimming stripped 3 bases from V and 8 bases from J, with 8 bases between. The CDR3 has 12 amino acids. Germline-derived CDR1 and CDR2 are GTSNPN and SVGIG (reference sequence). CDR3 nucleotides: TGTGCCTGGAGAGCAGGGTATTCACCCCTCCACTTT. The encoded protein is CAWRAGYSPLHF. Drawing the rest from reference TRBV30 and TRBJ1-6, the complete variable domain is SQTIHQWPATLVQPVGSPLSLECTVEGTSNPNLYWYRQAAGRGLQLLFYSVGIGQISSEVPQNLSASRPQDRQFILSSKKLLLSDSGFYLCAWRAGYSPLHFGNGTRLTVT.

The genes are TRBV18 and TRBJ1-3, with TRBD1 identical over 9 bases. The CDR3 has 14 residues. CDR1 and CDR2 (germline): KGHSH, LQKENI. J was trimmed by 8 bases and V by 3 bases; bases with no gene match: 5. CDR3 nucleotide sequence: TGTGCCAGCTCACCCCGACAGGGGGTAGACACCATATATTTT. Translating it yields CASSPRQGVDTIYF.

This chain links TRBV5-1 with TRBJ1-2, with TRBD1 identical over 10 bases. Germline CDR1 is SGHRS and CDR2 is YFSETQ. The V and J ends lost 4 bases and 7 bases, in that order; junction bases with no gene match: 10. The CDR3 sequence is 15 residues long. Here the CDR3 reads CASSLSRDRGGGYTF. The CDR3 DNA is TGCGCCAGCAGCCTGTCCCGGGACAGGGGAGGTGGCTACACCTTC. Full variable domain (remainder filled in from reference TRBV5-1 and TRBJ1-2): KAGVTQTPRYLIKTRGQQVTLSCSPISGHRSVSWYQQTPGQGLQFLFEYFSETQRNKGNFPGRFSGRQFSNSRSEMNVSTLELGDSALYLCASSLSRDRGGGYTFGSGTRLTVV.

The rearrangement uses TRBV30 and TRBJ1-2; D is perhaps TRBD1 (6 bases). From germline, CDR1 is GTSNPN and CDR2 SVGIG (reference sequence). Trimming stripped 4 bases from V and 7 bases from J, with 16 bases between. This CDR3 has 13 amino acids. CDR3: CAWMEGRGGGYTF. CDR3 DNA sequence: TGTGCCTGGATGGAGGGCAGGGGCGGTGGCTACACCTTC. Full variable domain (remainder filled in from reference TRBV30 and TRBJ1-2): SQTIHQWPATLVQPVGSPLSLECTVEGTSNPNLYWYRQAAGRGLQLLFYSVGIGQISSEVPQNLSASRPQDRQFILSSKKLLLSDSGFYLCAWMEGRGGGYTFGSGTRLTVV.

The chain is built from TRBV6-1 and TRBJ1-4; D unclear. CDR3 length equals 17 residues. The V end lost 4 bases, the J end lost 7 bases, and 22 bases lay between the germline ends. Germline lookup yields CDR1 MNHNS and CDR2 SASEGT. This chain's CDR3 is CASSAWFSGLFGEKLFF. The CDR3 DNA is TGTGCCAGCAGTGCTTGGTTTTCAGGCTTGTTCGGTGAAAAACTGTTTTTT.

The chain joins TRBV11-3 to TRBJ1-1; no clear D gene. The germline V gene encodes CDR1 SGHNT and CDR2 YENEEA. With 6 bases removed from V and 0 bases from J, the gap between germline ends came to 11 bases. This CDR3 is built from 14 residues. The CDR3 sequence is CASSLARMNTEAFF. The CDR3 bases are TGTGCCAGCAGTCTTGCCAGGATGAACACTGAAGCTTTCTTT.

The chain has TRBV7-8 and TRBJ1-6; TRBD1 might be the D (6 bases). V was clipped by 1 base and J by 0 bases, with 16 bases between them. CDR1 and CDR2 from the germline V gene are SGHVS and FQNEAQ. This CDR3 is built from 19 residues. The CDR3 spells CASSLGAGVPSSYNSPLHF. CDR3 DNA sequence: TGTGCCAGCAGCTTAGGGGCAGGGGTGCCTTCCTCCTATAATTCACCCCTCCACTTT.

This rearrangement joins TRBV7-7 to TRBJ2-5, with 7 bases matching TRBD1. The germline CDR1 and CDR2 sequences are SSHAT and FNYEAQ (reference sequence). J was trimmed by 2 bases and V by 4 bases; bases with no gene match: 4. The CDR3 totals 14 residues. The CDR3 bases are TGTGCCAGCAGCTCGACAGGGCTACAAGAGACCCAGTACTTC. This translates into CASSSTGLQETQYF.

This chain uses TRBV11-2 with TRBJ2-5; either TRBD1 or TRBD2 may supply D (5 bases each). V was pared by 3 bases and J by 7 bases, with 15 bases between. This CDR3 comprises 14 residues. CDR1 and CDR2 from the germline V gene are SGHAT and FQNNGV. CDR3 sequence (DNA): TGTGCCAGCAGCTTTGACCGGGGAAGGGGGACCCAGTACTTC. This encodes CASSFDRGRGTQYF. The full variable domain, completed using reference TRBV11-2 and TRBJ2-5, is EAGVAQSPRYKIIEKRQSVAFWCNPISGHATLYWYQQILGQGPKLLIQFQNNGVVDDSQLPKDRFSAERLKGVDSTLKIQPAKLEDSAVYLCASSFDRGRGTQYFGPGTRLLVL.

This chain links TRBV2 with TRBJ1-3; D unclear. The V gene's germline CDR1 is SNHLY and CDR2 FYNNEI. The CDR3 extends over 15 amino acids. Trimming removed 7 bases from V and 3 bases from J, with 16 bases in between. In nucleotides, the CDR3 is TGTGCCAGCATTTCGAGGGCAAGAAGTGGAAACACCATATATTTT. Translated, it gives CASISRARSGNTIYF.

This clone was counted once. This chain joins TRBV21-1 and TRBJ2-5; the DNA was not compared with TRBD2, the D call given in the table. TRBV21-1 is reported as a pseudogene. The length of the CDR3 is 15 residues. This CDR3 reads CASSNYPGWQETQYF. The CDR3 DNA reads TGTGCCAGCAGCAATTATCCGGGTTGGCAAGAGACCCAGTACTTC.

The V and J genes are TRBV6-1 and TRBJ2-2; no firm D call. This CDR3 is 15 amino acids long. V shed 3 bases and J shed 6 bases, with 14 bases lying between them. The germline V gene encodes CDR1 MNHNS and CDR2 SASEGT. The CDR3 protein is CASSDSARTAGELFF. The CDR3 nucleotides are TGTGCCAGCAGTGACTCCGCCAGGACCGCCGGGGAGCTGTTTTTT.

CDR3 amino acids: CARAGAGGSDTQYF. Written as DNA, the CDR3 is TGTGCCCGGGCGGGGGCAGGGGGATCAGATACGCAGTATTTT. The chain couples TRBV30 to TRBJ2-3; tentatively, D is TRBD1 or TRBD2 (7 bases each). Germline V gene data show CDR1 as GTSNPN and CDR2 as SVGIG (reference sequence). The length of the CDR3 is 14 residues. Trimming removed 8 bases from V and 4 bases from J, with 19 bases in between.